This TCR beta chain was observed in a study of shared clonotypes between healthy human individuals. Turning to the study itself: Donor composition was two women and a few men, aged 18 to 49.

The assay was immunoSEQ multiplex PCR, and TCRdb's table has in-frame clones only and misses some. The sample consists of nearly 2 million clones, about 95% of them appearing once. Naive CD8 cells, CD45RO-negative and positively selected for CCR7, excluded terminally differentiated effector memory CD45RA+ cells. Points from the study as a whole: Larger estimated richness was generally seen in naive subsets than in memory subsets.

About this clone itself: Its antigen is unknown.

The specimen sequenced was naive CD8+ T cells sorted from blood. This receptor was identified in a man aged 18 to 35 in good health.

Written as DNA, the CDR3 is TGTGCCAGCAGTTACTCCACTATAAACACCGGGGAGCTGTTTTTT. Translating gives CASSYSTINTGELFF. The chain links TRBV6-5 to TRBJ2-2; no firm D call. The CDR3 is made up of 15 amino acids. Germline assignment: CDR1 MNHEY and CDR2 SVGAGI. Trimming removed 0 bases from V and 2 bases from J, with 7 bases in between.